The present T cell receptor beta chain was sequenced within a study of blood T cell repertoires in COVID-19. On the study more broadly: Spain, Italy and the United States supplied samples that represented acute and convalescent COVID-19. PBMCs, B-cell-depleted T cells, or T cells provided the cDNA or gDNA that made up the material.

This CDR3 is built from 15 residues. Germline loops: CDR1 SGDLS, CDR2 YYNGEE. Trimming took off 6 bases at V and 1 base at J, with 15 bases between the two ends. Assay used: immunoSEQ multiplex PCR; TCRdb lists only in-frame clones, some missing. The sample lists approximately 200,000 clones; about 87% were seen once. This TCR was sampled from a man between 60 and 75 years old who had recovered from COVID-19. This chain joins TRBV9 and TRBJ2-3; no clear D. The material sequenced was peripheral blood. The CDR3 DNA is TGTGCCAGCAACCGGTCGCCATCGGGCACAGATACGCAGTATTTT. Amino acid sequence: CASNRSPSGTDTQYF.